This T cell receptor (beta chain) was sequenced during a study of T cells expressing NK-cell markers (dated by TCRdb to 2020 to 2022). At the level of the whole study: Three sorted T-cell subsets (CD3+CD56+NKG2C+, CD3+CD56+NKG2C- and CD3+CD56-NKG2C+) from under ten donors had their TCR beta-chain repertoires profiled. Among the eight sequenced donors, seven were HCMV-seropositive and one was HCMV-seronegative. Randomly selected healthy volunteers, three men and five women, were used as the eight sequenced donors. Illumina HiSeq 2000/2500, MiSeq or NextSeq was used to sequence libraries as 2 x 150 bp reads.

Reads for this sample came from an Illumina HiSeq 2000. The TCR beta cDNA libraries were made using 5'RACE template switching, a step that added both a universal primer site and unique molecular identifiers. cDNA synthesis was primed from the TCR beta constant segment, followed by two successive PCR amplification steps. The study's processing was this. MIGEC was used to demultiplex reads and group the reads by UMI, and MiTCR was used to assemble and quantify clonotypes. To remove erroneous sequences, TCR cDNA sequences were retained only when supported by two or more reads. The tcR package was used for downstream repertoire analysis, with clonotypes matched between fractions based on CDR3 nucleotide sequence plus V segment. VDJmatch was used to annotate antigen specificity against VDJdb, with one amino acid substitution in CDR3 permitted. The reads were reprocessed in TCRdb, with one entry per CDR3 protein sequence and no accompanying DNA. TCRdb's processing, not the authors', yielded these V and J calls. The sample's table lists a count of 200,000 to 300,000 distinct CDR3 sequences. Of the sample, roughly 0.4% falls within the top ten clones.

Notes on this clonotype: The antigen it binds to is not known.

CDR1 GTSNPN and CDR2 SVGIG are derived from the germline V gene (reference sequence). Reading from cysteine to phenylalanine, the CDR3 counts 13 amino acids. The protein alone is recorded here. Study-wide conclusions, independent of this receptor: Those dominant clonotypes were again the most abundant among CD3+CD56-NKG2C+ cells in several donors, at roughly 25-60.1%. Whether the expanded NKG2C-expressing T cell clones were specific for HCMV antigens remained unclear. In over five donors, the dominant CD3+CD56+NKG2C+ clonotypes were among the top 10 CD8+ clonotypes and accounted for about 1.0-7.5% of CD8+ T cells.

A commercial ELISA kit detecting HCMV-specific IgG in serum was used to determine HCMV serostatus. Peripheral blood mononuclear cells were isolated from blood by Ficoll density gradient centrifugation. Recombination linked TRBV30 to TRBJ2-1; TCRdb returns TRBD2, unconfirmable since there is no DNA. The clonotype originates from a man younger than 30 in good health. Donor details come from another sample of the same person, matched by shared clones. The material sequenced was blood T cells: a sorted CD56 or NKG2C T cell subset, CD4+ or CD8+ T cells, or bulk PBMC T cells (not recorded which). The CDR3 is CAWIGRGRNEQFF.